This TCR beta chain derives from a study of Ad26.COV2.S vaccination and SARS-CoV-2 variants (TCRdb year 2021). With respect to the entire study: Vaccine-arm donors came from COV1001, a multicentre, randomized, double-blind, placebo-controlled phase I-IIa trial of Ad26.COV2.S in healthy adults. Dosing of Ad26.COV2.S was intramuscular, at either 5x10^10 or 1x10^11 viral particles, delivered as one shot or as two shots spaced 56 days apart. TCRbeta repertoire sequencing served as the tool for gauging how specific and how broad the SARS-CoV-2-reactive T cell receptors were following Ad26.COV2.S vaccination. The TCR-sequenced set comprised approximately 30 samples: some 20 Ad26.COV2.S vaccine recipients, 5 placebo recipients and 8 SARS-CoV-2 convalescent individuals. Participants in the trial were split at random into five groups of five each, receiving low-dose or high-dose Ad26.COV2.S once or twice, or else placebo on both occasions. Throughout the experiments and outcome assessment, investigators stayed blinded to trial group allocation.

The immunoSEQ Assay was used to sequence TCRbeta CDR3 regions. After extraction, genomic DNA underwent amplification by bias-controlled multiplex PCR, followed by high-throughput sequencing. As for the original processing: To quantify the absolute abundance of every unique TCRbeta CDR3 region, sequences were collapsed and filtered. T cell fraction was estimated by normalization of TCRbeta template counts to usable DNA, with usable DNA being measured through amplification of reference genes present in all nucleated cells. Repertoire TCRs were annotated as SARS-CoV-2-specific when V gene, CDR3 amino acid sequence and J gene were exactly matched to a known reactive TCR set. The reference SARS-CoV-2 TCR set was obtained from MIRA and was filtered for enrichment in COVID-19-positive ImmuneCODE repertoires, whereby public or cross-reactive TCRs were removed. Using the MIRA antigens, annotated TCRs were further analysed by specific ORF or by position within an ORF. Breadth was defined as the number of annotated unique rearrangements divided by the total number of unique productive rearrangements, and depth was defined as the summed frequency of the annotated unique rearrangements. Group comparisons of TCR breadth used two-sided Wilcoxon rank-sum tests. The clones in this table, taken by TCRdb from immuneACCESS, are in-frame only. Not every clone is retained; where verified, under half of the shortfall comes from an unresolved V gene, and the cause of the rest is unknown. The V and J calls and clone size were taken over from that table, and D and trimming were inferred from the DNA. The table for this sample lists about 680,000 clones; roughly 90% of them were counted only once. The top ten clones comprise approximately 1.5% of the sample.

This clone showed up just once. Its antigen is unknown. Per-base qualities were not stored, and no clone one base away is much larger. This specimen's treatment or condition label, per the study, means: around 19 received Ad26.COV2.S at low or high dose, single or two shots; five or six received placebo; per-sample allocation not given. Repertoires of vaccine and placebo recipients were sequenced from samples taken on day 63 after the first injection. In Cohort 1b, some 25 adults aged 18-55 years were enrolled at a single site in Boston, USA, between 29 July and 7 August 2020. Ad26.COV2.S was a replication-incompetent adenovirus type 26 vector expressing a prefusion-stabilized SARS-CoV-2 spike protein from the original Wuhan strain. The V end loses 0 bases and the J end loses 11 bases, and a stretch of 10 bases separates them. The germline V gene encodes CDR1 SGHDN and CDR2 FVKESK. The CDR3, cysteine through phenylalanine, is 13 amino acids long. Only the CDR3 region is kept as DNA, spanning 39 bases read in frame from base 1.

The paper as a whole reports these results and caveats: After vaccination, spike-specific CD8+ and CD4+ T cell responses were reported to show substantial breadth. The study was not powered to compare responses between vaccine doses or regimens. Non-spike TCR breadth was comparable between vaccine and placebo recipients, consistent with the vaccine containing only spike. Ad26.COV2.S recipients had higher spike-specific TCR breadth than placebo recipients (P = 0.0014). The authors noted that total T cell responses may have been underestimated by the TCR breadth and depth analyses.

The clonotype was recovered from a person between 18 and 65 years old who received the Ad26.COV2.S COVID-19 vaccine or a placebo. Sequenced here: peripheral blood, sampled in a trial of Ad26.COV2.S vaccine versus placebo. The chain is made from TRBV14 and TRBJ2-2, with an unclear D gene assignment. Here the CDR3 is given as CASSQEDRTELFF. The DNA sequence reads TGTGCCAGCAGCCAAGAGGATCGGACCGAGCTGTTTTTT.